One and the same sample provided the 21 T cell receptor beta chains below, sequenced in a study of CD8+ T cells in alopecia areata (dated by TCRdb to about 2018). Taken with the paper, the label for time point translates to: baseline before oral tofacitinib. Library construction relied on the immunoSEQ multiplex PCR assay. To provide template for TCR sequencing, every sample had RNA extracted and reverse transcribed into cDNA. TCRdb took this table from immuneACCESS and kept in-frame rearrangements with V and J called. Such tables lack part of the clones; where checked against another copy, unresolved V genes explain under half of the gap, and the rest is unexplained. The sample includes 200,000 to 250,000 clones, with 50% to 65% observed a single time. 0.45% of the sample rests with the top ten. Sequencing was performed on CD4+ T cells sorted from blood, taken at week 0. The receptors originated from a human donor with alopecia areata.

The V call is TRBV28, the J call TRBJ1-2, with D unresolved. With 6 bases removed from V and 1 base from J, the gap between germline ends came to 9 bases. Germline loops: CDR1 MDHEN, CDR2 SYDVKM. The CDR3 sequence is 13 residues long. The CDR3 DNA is TGTGCCAGCAGCGAAACAAATAACTATGGCTACACCTTC. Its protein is CASSETNNYGYTF.

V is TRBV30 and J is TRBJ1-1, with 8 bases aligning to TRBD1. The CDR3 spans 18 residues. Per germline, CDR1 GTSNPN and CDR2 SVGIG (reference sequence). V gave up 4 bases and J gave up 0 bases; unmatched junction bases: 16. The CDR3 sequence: CAWNFLDRERGMNTEAFF. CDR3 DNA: TGTGCCTGGAATTTTCTGGACAGGGAGAGGGGGATGAACACTGAAGCTTTCTTT.

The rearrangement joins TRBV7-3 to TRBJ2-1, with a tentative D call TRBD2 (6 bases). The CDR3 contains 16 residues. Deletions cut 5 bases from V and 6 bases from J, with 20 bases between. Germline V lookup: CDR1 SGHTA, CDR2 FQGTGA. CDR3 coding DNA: TGTGCCAGCAGCCCCAGATCCCGGGGGATCCCCAATGAGCAGTTCTTC. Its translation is CASSPRSRGIPNEQFF.

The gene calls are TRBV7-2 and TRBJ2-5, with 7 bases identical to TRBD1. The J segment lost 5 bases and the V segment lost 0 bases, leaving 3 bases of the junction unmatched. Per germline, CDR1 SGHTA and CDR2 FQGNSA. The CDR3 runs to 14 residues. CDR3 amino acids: CASSLAQGTETQYF. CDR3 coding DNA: TGTGCCAGCAGCTTAGCACAGGGGACCGAGACCCAGTACTTC.

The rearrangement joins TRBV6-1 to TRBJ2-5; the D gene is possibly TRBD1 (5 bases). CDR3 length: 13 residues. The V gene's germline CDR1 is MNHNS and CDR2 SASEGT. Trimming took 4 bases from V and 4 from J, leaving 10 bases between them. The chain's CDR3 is CASSAPGLETQYF. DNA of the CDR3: TGTGCCAGCAGTGCCCCAGGGTTAGAGACCCAGTACTTC.

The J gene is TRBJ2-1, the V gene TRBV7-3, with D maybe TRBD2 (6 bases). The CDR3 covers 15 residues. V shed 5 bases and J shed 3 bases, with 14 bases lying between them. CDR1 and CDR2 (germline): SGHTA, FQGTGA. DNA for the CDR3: TGTGCCAGCAGCCGACTCGACGGGAGCTACAATGAGCAGTTCTTC. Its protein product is CASSRLDGSYNEQFF.

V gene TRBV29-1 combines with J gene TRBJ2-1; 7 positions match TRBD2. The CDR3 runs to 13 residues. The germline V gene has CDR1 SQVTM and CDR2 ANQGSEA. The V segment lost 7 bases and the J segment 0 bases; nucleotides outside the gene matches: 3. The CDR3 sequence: CSAAGSSYNEQFF. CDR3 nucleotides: TGCAGCGCAGCGGGGTCCTCCTACAATGAGCAGTTCTTC.

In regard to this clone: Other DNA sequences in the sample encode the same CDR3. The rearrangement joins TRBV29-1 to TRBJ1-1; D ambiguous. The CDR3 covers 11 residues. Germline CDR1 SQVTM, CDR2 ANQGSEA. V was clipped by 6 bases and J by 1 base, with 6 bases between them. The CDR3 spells CSVDSNTEAFF. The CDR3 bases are TGCAGCGTAGACTCGAACACTGAAGCTTTCTTT.

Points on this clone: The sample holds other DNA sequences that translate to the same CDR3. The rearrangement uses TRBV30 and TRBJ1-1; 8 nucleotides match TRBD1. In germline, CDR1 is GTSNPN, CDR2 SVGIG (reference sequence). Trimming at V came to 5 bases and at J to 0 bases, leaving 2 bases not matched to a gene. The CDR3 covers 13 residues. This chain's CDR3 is CAWGQGLNTEAFF. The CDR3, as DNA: TGTGCCTGGGGACAGGGCTTGAACACTGAAGCTTTCTTT.

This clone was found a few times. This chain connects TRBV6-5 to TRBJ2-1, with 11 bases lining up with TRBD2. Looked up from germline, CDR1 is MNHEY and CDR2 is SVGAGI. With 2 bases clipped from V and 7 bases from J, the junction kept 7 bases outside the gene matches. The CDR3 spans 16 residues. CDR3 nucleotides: TGTGCCAGCAGTTACCGTAGCGGGAGGGGGTGGAATGAGCAGTTCTTC. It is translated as CASSYRSGRGWNEQFF.

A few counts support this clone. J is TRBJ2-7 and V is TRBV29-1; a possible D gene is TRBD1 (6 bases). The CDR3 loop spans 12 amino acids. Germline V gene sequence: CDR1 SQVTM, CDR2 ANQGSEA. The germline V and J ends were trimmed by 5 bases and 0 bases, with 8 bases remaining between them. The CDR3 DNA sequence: TGCAGCGTTAGGACAGCCTCCTACGAGCAGTACTTC. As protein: CSVRTASYEQYF.

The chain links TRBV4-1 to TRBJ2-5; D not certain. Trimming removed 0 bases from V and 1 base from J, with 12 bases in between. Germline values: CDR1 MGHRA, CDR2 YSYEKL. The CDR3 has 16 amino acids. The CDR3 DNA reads TGCGCCAGCAGCCAAGACCCAAGTCCAGGCCAAGAGACCCAGTACTTC. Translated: CASSQDPSPGQETQYF.

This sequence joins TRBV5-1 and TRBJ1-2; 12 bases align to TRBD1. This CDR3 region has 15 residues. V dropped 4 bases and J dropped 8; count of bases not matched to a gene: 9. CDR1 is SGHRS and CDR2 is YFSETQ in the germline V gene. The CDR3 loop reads CASSVGTGGVQGYTF. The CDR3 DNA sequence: TGCGCCAGCAGCGTGGGGACAGGGGGCGTGCAAGGCTACACCTTC.

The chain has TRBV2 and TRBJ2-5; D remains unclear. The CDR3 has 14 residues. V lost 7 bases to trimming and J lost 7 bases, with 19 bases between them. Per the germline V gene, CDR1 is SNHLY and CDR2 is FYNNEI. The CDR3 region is CASTRDEGIGTQYF. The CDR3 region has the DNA TGTGCCAGCACGAGAGACGAAGGGATAGGGACCCAGTACTTC. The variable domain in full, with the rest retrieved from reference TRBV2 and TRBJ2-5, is EPEVTQTPSHQVTQMGQEVILRCVPISNHLYFYWYRQILGQKVEFLVSFYNNEISEKSEIFDDQFSVERPDGSNFTLKIRSTKLEDSAMYFCASTRDEGIGTQYFGPGTRLLVL.

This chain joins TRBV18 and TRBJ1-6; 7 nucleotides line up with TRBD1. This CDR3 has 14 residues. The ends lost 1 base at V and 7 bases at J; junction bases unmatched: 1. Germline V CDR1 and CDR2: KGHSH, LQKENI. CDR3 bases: TGTGCCAGCTCACCACAGGGGGCCAATTCACCCCTCCACTTT. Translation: CASSPQGANSPLHF.

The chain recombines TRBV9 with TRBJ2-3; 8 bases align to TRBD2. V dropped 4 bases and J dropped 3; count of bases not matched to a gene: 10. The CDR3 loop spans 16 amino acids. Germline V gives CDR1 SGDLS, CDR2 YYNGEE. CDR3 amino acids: CASSPPYSGVTDTQYF. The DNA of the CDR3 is TGTGCCAGCAGCCCCCCCTATAGCGGGGTAACAGATACGCAGTATTTT.

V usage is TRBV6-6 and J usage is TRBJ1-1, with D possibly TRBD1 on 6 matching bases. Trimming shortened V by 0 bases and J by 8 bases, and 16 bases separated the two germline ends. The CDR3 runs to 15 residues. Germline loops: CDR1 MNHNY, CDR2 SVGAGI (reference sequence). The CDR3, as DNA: TGTGCCAGCAGTTACTCGTTAGGGACACAGACCGAAGCTTTCTTT. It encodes CASSYSLGTQTEAFF.

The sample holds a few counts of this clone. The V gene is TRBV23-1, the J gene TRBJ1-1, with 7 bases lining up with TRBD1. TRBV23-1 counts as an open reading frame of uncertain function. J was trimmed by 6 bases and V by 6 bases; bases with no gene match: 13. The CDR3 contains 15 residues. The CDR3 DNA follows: TGCGCCAGCAGGTCCCCCCCCAGGGGGGAACCTGAAGCTTTCTTT. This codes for CASRSPPRGEPEAFF.

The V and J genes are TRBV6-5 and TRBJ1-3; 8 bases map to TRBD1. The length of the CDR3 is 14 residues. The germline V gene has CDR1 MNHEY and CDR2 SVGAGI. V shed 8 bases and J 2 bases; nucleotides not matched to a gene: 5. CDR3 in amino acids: CASADRAAGNTIYF. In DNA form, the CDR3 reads TGTGCCAGCGCGGACAGGGCTGCTGGAAACACCATATATTTT.

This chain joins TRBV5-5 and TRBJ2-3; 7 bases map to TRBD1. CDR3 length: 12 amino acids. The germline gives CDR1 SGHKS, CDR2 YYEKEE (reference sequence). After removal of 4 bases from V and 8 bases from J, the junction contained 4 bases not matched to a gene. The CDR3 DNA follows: TGTGCCAGCAGCCTCCGGGACAGTACGCAGTATTTT. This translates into CASSLRDSTQYF.

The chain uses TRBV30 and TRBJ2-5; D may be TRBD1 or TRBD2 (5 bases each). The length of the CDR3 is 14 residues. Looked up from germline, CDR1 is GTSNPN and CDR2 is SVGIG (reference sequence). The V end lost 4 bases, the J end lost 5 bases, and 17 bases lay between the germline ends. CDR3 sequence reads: CAWNKGTVLETQYF. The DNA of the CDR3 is TGTGCCTGGAATAAGGGGACCGTCCTGGAGACCCAGTACTTC.